One and the same sample provided the 23 T cell receptor beta chains below, sequenced in a study of T cell repertoires in cytomegalovirus infection. TCRdb redid the calling of the reads with MiXCR, one entry per CDR3 protein. The sample holds approximately 500,000 distinct CDR3 sequences, approximately 10% seen once. Sequencing was performed on PBMCs. The receptor set was obtained from a human donor in good health (CMV status not recorded). Some clones in this sample may be carry-over from other donors' samples.

This clonotype was counted ten times or more. The chain carries TRBV7-8 and TRBJ1-6; 7 bases fit TRBD1. The CDR3 has 15 residues. Germline V gives CDR1 SGHVS, CDR2 FQNEAQ. V lost 6 bases, J lost 7 bases, and 9 bases stayed unmatched. The CDR3 sequence: CASRDQGQSNSPLHF. The CDR3 DNA follows: TGTGCCAGCAGGGATCAGGGACAGTCCAATTCACCCCTCCACTTT. The variable domain in full, with the rest retrieved from reference TRBV7-8 and TRBJ1-6, is GAGVSQSPRYKVAKRGQDVALRCDPISGHVSLFWYQQALGQGPEFLTYFQNEAQLDKSGLPSDRFFAERPEGSVSTLKIQRTQQEDSAVYLCASRDQGQSNSPLHFGNGTRLTVT.

This clonotype came up a few times. The rearrangement uses TRBV19 and TRBJ1-4, with D possibly matching TRBD1 (6 bases). The CDR3 loop spans 16 amino acids. The germline gives CDR1 LNHDA, CDR2 SQIVND (reference sequence). V was trimmed by 5 bases and J by 0 bases, leaving 13 bases between them. CDR3 loop: CASSPGQKTTNEKLFF. In nucleotides, the CDR3 is TGTGCCAGTAGTCCGGGACAAAAAACAACTAATGAAAAACTGTTTTTT.

This chain joins TRBV29-1 and TRBJ1-1; D is perhaps TRBD1 (5 bases). CDR3 size: 13 residues. Germline V CDR1 and CDR2: SQVTM, ANQGSEA. V was pared by 8 bases and J by 0 bases, with 13 bases between. The DNA for the CDR3 is TGCAGCTCGCGGGGCAGAATGAACACTGAAGCTTTCTTT. It specifies CSSRGRMNTEAFF.

This clonotype was recorded many times. This sequence joins TRBV6-5 and TRBJ2-2; no firm D call. Trimming stripped 2 bases from V and 8 bases from J, with 3 bases between. This CDR3 has 11 amino acids. CDR1 is MNHEY and CDR2 is SVGAGI in the germline V gene. CDR3 sequence: CASSYEGELFF. The DNA for the CDR3 is TGTGCCAGCAGTTACGAGGGGGAGCTGTTTTTT.

At least ten counts were recorded for this clonotype. This rearrangement joins TRBV6-5 to TRBJ2-1; 9 nucleotides match TRBD1. The germline V gene has CDR1 MNHEY and CDR2 SVGAGI. The CDR3 contains 14 residues. J gave up 7 bases and V 7 bases, and 8 bases lay outside the gene matches. CDR3 DNA: TGTGCCAGCACCAACAGGGGGCTAAGGAATGAGCAGTTCTTC. Translation gives CASTNRGLRNEQFF.

This clonotype was detected a few times. The chain couples TRBV7-9 to TRBJ2-3; the match to TRBD1 covers 8 bases. V lost 5 bases, J lost 1 base, and 8 bases stayed unmatched. The CDR3 is 16 amino acids. Per germline, CDR1 SEHNR and CDR2 FQNEAQ (reference sequence). CDR3 nucleotides: TGTGCCAGCAGCCACAGGGGGGTAACGGGCACAGATACGCAGTATTTT. This translates into CASSHRGVTGTDTQYF.

This clonotype has a handful of counts. The chain has TRBV18 and TRBJ2-7; D might be TRBD1 (6 bases). Looked up from germline, CDR1 is KGHSH and CDR2 is LQKENI. The CDR3 is 13 residues long. The V gene lost 0 bases and the J gene lost 7 bases, with 10 bases spanning the gap. The CDR3 loop is CASSPPRGREQYF. CDR3 sequence (DNA): TGTGCCAGCTCACCACCCAGGGGTCGGGAGCAGTACTTC.

This clonotype was seen ten or more times. This sequence joins TRBV6-6 and TRBJ2-2; no definite D call. The germline V gene has CDR1 MNHNY and CDR2 SVGAGI (reference sequence). With 6 bases removed from V and 6 bases from J, the gap between germline ends came to 8 bases. The CDR3 sequence is 12 residues long. CDR3 DNA: TGTGCCAGCAGGCTTAGGGCCGGGGAGCTGTTTTTT. It is translated as CASRLRAGELFF.

This clonotype was counted a few times. The chain couples TRBV7-6 to TRBJ2-1, with 10 nucleotides matching TRBD2. V lost 6 bases, J lost 9 bases, and 11 bases stayed unmatched. From germline, CDR1 is SGHVS and CDR2 FNYEAQ. This CDR3 has 15 residues. CDR3 nucleotides: TGTGCCAGCAGAGGGATTAGCGGGGGGTATGGTGAGCAGTTCTTC. This translates into CASRGISGGYGEQFF. Full variable domain (missing parts from reference TRBV7-6 and TRBJ2-1): GAGVSQSPRYKVTKRGQDVALRCDPISGHVSLYWYRQALGQGPEFLTYFNYEAQQDKSGLPNDRFSAERPEGSISTLTIQRTEQRDSAMYRCASRGISGGYGEQFFGPGTRLTVL.

This clonotype has just a few counts. V gene TRBV19 combines with J gene TRBJ2-7; 7 bases agree with TRBD1. The length of the CDR3 is 15 residues. Losses at the gene ends were 5 bases for V and 5 bases for J; bases not matched to a gene: 12. Germline V gene lookup returns CDR1 LNHDA and CDR2 SQIVND (reference sequence). The CDR3 DNA follows: TGTGCCAGTAGTGCCCCCTCACAGGGGTTCCACGAGCAGTACTTC. Protein sequence: CASSAPSQGFHEQYF.

This clonotype was counted only a few times. The genes are TRBV20-1 and TRBJ1-2, with unresolved D. V was clipped by 3 bases and J by 2 bases, with 13 bases between them. Germline CDR1 reads DFQATT; CDR2 reads SNEGSKA (reference sequence). This CDR3 spans 14 amino acids. Written as DNA, the CDR3 is TGCAGTGCTAGCATGAGACCCAGGAACTATGGCTACACCTTC. Translating gives CSASMRPRNYGYTF.

This clonotype was seen ten or more times. The chain uses TRBV12-3 or TRBV12-4 and TRBJ2-2, with 7 bases fitting TRBD2. V lost 7 bases to trimming and J lost 7 bases; unmatched junction nucleotides: 18. The CDR3 consists of 17 residues. Here the CDR3 reads CASKVRAAGLWGGELFF. CDR3 nucleotides: TGTGCCAGCAAGGTCCGGGCAGCGGGACTGTGGGGCGGGGAGCTGTTTTTT.

This clonotype was counted only a few times. The chain is built from TRBV7-9 and TRBJ2-6; D is undetermined. Trimming pared 4 bases from V and 4 bases from J, leaving 5 bases between. The CDR3 contains 13 residues. CDR1 and CDR2 from the germline V gene are SEHNR and FQNEAQ (reference sequence). Here the CDR3 DNA reads TGTGCCAGCAGCTCGGTCGGGGCCAACGTCCTGACTTTC. Residues: CASSSVGANVLTF.

This clonotype was seen at least ten times. The chain has TRBV4-1 and TRBJ1-6; D unresolved. This CDR3 is built from 17 residues. In germline, CDR1 is MGHRA, CDR2 YSYEKL. V dropped 4 bases and J dropped 8 bases, with 21 bases sitting between them. The CDR3 nucleotides are TGCGCCAGCAGCCGCACGGACCGTCCACGTACGGATTCACCCCTCCACTTT. Its translation: CASSRTDRPRTDSPLHF.

This clonotype was counted ten times or more. The gene calls are TRBV20-1 and TRBJ2-1, with a possible D match to TRBD2 (5 bases). CDR1 and CDR2 from the germline V gene are DFQATT and SNEGSKA (reference sequence). Trimming cost V 2 bases and J 7 bases, with 9 bases left between them. The CDR3 consists of 12 residues. This CDR3 is CSARKRGNEQFF. The CDR3 bases are TGCAGTGCTAGAAAACGGGGAAATGAGCAGTTCTTC.

This rearrangement joins TRBV6-5 to TRBJ2-5; D unresolved. Germline lookup yields CDR1 MNHEY and CDR2 SVGAGI. The CDR3 has 13 amino acids. Trimming took off 6 bases at V and 4 bases at J, with 12 bases between the two ends. CDR3 nucleotide sequence: TGTGCCAGCAGCTTCGTCGGTGGAGAGACCCAGTACTTC. Translating gives CASSFVGGETQYF.

This clonotype was picked up many times. The chain carries TRBV11-2 and TRBJ2-5, with D unclear. Germline V CDR1 and CDR2: SGHAT, FQNNGV. V dropped 1 base and J dropped 4 bases, with 10 bases sitting between them. The CDR3 is 14 residues long. As DNA, the CDR3 is TGTGCCAGCAGCTTAGTTGGCAGGCGAGAGACCCAGTACTTC. It encodes CASSLVGRRETQYF.

This clonotype was counted many times. This rearrangement joins TRBV25-1 to TRBJ2-7; no clear D. The CDR3 consists of 13 residues. The V end lost 3 bases, the J end lost 0 bases, and 6 bases lay between the germline ends. Germline V gene data show CDR1 as MGHDK and CDR2 as SYGVNS. CDR3 DNA sequence: TGTGCCAGCAGTGAGAGTCCCTCCTACGAGCAGTACTTC. Its translation is CASSESPSYEQYF.

This clonotype was counted ten times or more. V gene TRBV7-2 combines with J gene TRBJ2-7; D may be TRBD2 (5 bases). The length of the CDR3 is 13 residues. Germline V gene lookup returns CDR1 SGHTA and CDR2 FQGNSA. V was trimmed by 5 bases and J by 2 bases, leaving 10 bases between them. The CDR3 DNA reads TGTGCCAGCAGCGCCCCGGGGACCTACGAGCAGTACTTC. Translation: CASSAPGTYEQYF.

This clonotype has a count of ten or more. V usage is TRBV6-1 and J usage is TRBJ1-3, with D uncertain. CDR3 length: 16 residues. The germline V and J ends were trimmed by 2 bases and 4 bases, with 15 bases remaining between them. Germline-derived CDR1 and CDR2 are MNHNS and SASEGT. Here the CDR3 reads CASSEPRLGAGNTIYF. DNA for the CDR3: TGTGCCAGCAGTGAACCCCGTCTGGGTGCGGGAAACACCATATATTTT.

This clonotype has at least ten counts. The CDR3 DNA follows: TGTGCCAGCAGCACGGACGGCTATACTGAAGCTTTCTTT. This encodes CASSTDGYTEAFF. J is TRBJ1-1 and V is TRBV7-6, with D unclear. Germline loops: CDR1 SGHVS, CDR2 FNYEAQ. The CDR3 runs to 13 residues. V was clipped by 5 bases and J by 5 bases, with 12 bases between them. Filled out from reference TRBV7-6 and TRBJ1-1, the complete variable domain reads GAGVSQSPRYKVTKRGQDVALRCDPISGHVSLYWYRQALGQGPEFLTYFNYEAQQDKSGLPNDRFSAERPEGSISTLTIQRTEQRDSAMYRCASSTDGYTEAFFGQGTRLTVV.

In this sample, this clonotype turned up a few times. The V gene is TRBV19, the J gene TRBJ2-5; D is perhaps TRBD1 (5 bases). Germline CDR1 is LNHDA and CDR2 is SQIVND (reference sequence). V was clipped by 3 bases and J by 5 bases, with 13 bases between them. This CDR3 has 14 amino acids. The CDR3 sequence: CASSMGTGGETQYF. CDR3 bases: TGTGCCAGTAGTATGGGAACAGGTGGGGAGACCCAGTACTTC. Using reference TRBV19 and TRBJ2-5 for the parts outside the CDR3, the full variable domain is DGGITQSPKYLFRKEGQNVTLSCEQNLNHDAMYWYRQDPGQGLRLIYYSQIVNDFQKGDIAEGYSVSREKKESFPLTVTSAQKNPTAFYLCASSMGTGGETQYFGPGTRLLVL.

In this sample, this clonotype turned up many times. The chain joins TRBV7-9 to TRBJ2-6, with a tentative D call TRBD1 (6 bases). Germline-derived CDR1 and CDR2 are SEHNR and FQNEAQ (reference sequence). V lost 5 bases, J lost 0 bases, and 20 bases lay in between. The CDR3 loop spans 19 amino acids. The CDR3 nucleotides read TGTGCCAGCAGCCGAACGCGGACAGCTCTCGGCTCTGGGGCCAACGTCCTGACTTTC. Amino acids: CASSRTRTALGSGANVLTF.